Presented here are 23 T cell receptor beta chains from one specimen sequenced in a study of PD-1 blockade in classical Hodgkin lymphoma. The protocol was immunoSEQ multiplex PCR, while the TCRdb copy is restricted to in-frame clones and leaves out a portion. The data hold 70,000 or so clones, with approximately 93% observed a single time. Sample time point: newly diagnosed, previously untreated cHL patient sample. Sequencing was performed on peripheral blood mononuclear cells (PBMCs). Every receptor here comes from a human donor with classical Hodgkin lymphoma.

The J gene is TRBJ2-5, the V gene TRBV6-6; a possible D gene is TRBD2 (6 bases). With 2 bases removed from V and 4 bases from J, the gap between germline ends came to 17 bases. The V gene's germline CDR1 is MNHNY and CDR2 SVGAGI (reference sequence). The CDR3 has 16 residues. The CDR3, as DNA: TGTGCCAGCAGTTACGGGACGGGAAGGAGGGGAGAGACCCAGTACTTC. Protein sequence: CASSYGTGRRGETQYF.

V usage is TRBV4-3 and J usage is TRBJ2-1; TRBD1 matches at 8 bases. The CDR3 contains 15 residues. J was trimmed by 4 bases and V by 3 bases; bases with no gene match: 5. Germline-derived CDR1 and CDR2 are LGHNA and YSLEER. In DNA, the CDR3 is TGCGCCAGCAGCCAGGGACAGGAGCAGTACAATGAGCAGTTCTTC. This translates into CASSQGQEQYNEQFF.

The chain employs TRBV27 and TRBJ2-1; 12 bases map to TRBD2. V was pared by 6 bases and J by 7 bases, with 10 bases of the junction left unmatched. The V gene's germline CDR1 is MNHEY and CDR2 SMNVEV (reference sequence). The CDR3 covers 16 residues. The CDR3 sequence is CASSLRLAGAPNEQFF. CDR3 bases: TGTGCCAGCAGCCTAAGACTAGCGGGAGCCCCAAATGAGCAGTTCTTC.

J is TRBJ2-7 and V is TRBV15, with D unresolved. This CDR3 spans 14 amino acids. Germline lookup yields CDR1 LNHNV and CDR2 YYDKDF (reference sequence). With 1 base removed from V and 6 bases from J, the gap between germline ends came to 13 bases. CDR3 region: CATSRAVEGIEQYF. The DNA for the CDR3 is TGTGCCACCAGCAGAGCGGTCGAAGGGATCGAGCAGTACTTC.

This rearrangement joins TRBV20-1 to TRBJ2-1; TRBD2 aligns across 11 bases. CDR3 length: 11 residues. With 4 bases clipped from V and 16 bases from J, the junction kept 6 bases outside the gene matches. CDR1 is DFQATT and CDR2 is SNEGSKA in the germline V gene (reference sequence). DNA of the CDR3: TGCAGTGCTACTACCGGGACTAGCGGATTCTTC. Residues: CSATTGTSGFF.

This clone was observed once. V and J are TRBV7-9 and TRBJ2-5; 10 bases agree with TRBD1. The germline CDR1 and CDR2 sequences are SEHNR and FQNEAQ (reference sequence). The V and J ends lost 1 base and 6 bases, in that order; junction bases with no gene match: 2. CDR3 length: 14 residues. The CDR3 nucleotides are TGTGCCAGCAGCTTAGGGGACAGGGGCAAGACCCAGTACTTC. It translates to CASSLGDRGKTQYF.

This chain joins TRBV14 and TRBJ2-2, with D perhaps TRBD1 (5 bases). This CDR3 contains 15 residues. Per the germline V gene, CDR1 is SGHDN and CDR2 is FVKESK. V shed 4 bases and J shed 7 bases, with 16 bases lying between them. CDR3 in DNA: TGTGCCAGCAGCCGCTATATAGGGGCGGTCGGGGAGCTGTTTTTT. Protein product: CASSRYIGAVGELFF.

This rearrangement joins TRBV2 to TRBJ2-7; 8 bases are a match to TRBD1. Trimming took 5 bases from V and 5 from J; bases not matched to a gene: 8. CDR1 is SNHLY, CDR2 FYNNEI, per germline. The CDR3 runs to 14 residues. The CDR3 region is CASSRDRQSNEQYF. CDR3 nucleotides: TGTGCCAGCAGTAGGGACAGGCAATCAAACGAGCAGTACTTC.

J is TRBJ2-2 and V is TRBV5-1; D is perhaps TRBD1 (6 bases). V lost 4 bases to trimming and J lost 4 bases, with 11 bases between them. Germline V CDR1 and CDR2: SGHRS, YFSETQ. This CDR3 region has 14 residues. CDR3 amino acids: CASSQGHLTGELFF. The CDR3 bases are TGCGCCAGCAGCCAGGGACACCTCACCGGGGAGCTGTTTTTT.

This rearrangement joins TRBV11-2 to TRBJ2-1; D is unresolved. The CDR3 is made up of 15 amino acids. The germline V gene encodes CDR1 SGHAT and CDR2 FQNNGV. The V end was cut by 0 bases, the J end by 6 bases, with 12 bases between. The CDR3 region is CASSLDSHGFNEQFF. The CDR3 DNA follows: TGTGCCAGCAGCTTAGATTCCCACGGTTTCAATGAGCAGTTCTTC.

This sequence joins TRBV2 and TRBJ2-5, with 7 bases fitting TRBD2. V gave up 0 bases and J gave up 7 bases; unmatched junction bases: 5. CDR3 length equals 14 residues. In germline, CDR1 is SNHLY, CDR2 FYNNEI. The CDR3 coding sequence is TGTGCCAGCAGTGAAGCGAGGACTAGTCGGACCCAGTACTTC. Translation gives CASSEARTSRTQYF.

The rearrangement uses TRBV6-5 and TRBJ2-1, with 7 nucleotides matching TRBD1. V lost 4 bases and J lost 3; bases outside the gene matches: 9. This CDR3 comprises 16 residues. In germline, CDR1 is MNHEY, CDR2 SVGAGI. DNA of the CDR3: TGTGCCAGCAGTTCAAGGACAGGCGTGAGCTACAATGAGCAGTTCTTC. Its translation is CASSSRTGVSYNEQFF.

CDR3: CASSQALPWRGNTEAFF. The CDR3 region has the DNA TGTGCCAGCAGCCAAGCCCTTCCCTGGAGGGGCAACACTGAAGCTTTCTTT. The chain carries TRBV14 and TRBJ1-1; TRBD1 might be the D (5 bases). Between the trimmed V and J ends, which lost 1 base and 2 bases, there was a span of 17 bases. The CDR3 covers 17 residues. Germline loops: CDR1 SGHDN, CDR2 FVKESK.

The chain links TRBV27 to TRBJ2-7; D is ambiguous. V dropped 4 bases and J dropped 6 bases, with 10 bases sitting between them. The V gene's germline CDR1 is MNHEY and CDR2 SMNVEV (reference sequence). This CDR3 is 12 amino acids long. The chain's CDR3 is CASSSFGGEQYF. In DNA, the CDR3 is TGTGCCAGCAGTTCGTTCGGTGGCGAGCAGTACTTC.

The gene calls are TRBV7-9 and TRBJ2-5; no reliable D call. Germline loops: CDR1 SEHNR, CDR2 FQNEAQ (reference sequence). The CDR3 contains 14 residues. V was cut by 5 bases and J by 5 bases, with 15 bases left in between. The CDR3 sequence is CASSPSKVDETQYF. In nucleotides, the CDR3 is TGTGCCAGCAGCCCTTCGAAGGTGGATGAGACCCAGTACTTC. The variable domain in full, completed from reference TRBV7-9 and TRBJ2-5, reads DTGVSQNPRHKITKRGQNVTFRCDPISEHNRLYWYRQTLGQGPEFLTYFQNEAQLEKSRLLSDRFSAERPKGSFSTLEIQRTEQGDSAMYLCASSPSKVDETQYFGPGTRLLVL.

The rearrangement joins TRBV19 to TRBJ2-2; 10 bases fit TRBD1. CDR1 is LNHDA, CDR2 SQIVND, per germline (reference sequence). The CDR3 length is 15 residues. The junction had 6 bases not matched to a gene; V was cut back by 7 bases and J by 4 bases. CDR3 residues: CASIRTGGSTGELFF. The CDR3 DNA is TGTGCCAGTATCCGGACAGGGGGGAGCACCGGGGAGCTGTTTTTT.

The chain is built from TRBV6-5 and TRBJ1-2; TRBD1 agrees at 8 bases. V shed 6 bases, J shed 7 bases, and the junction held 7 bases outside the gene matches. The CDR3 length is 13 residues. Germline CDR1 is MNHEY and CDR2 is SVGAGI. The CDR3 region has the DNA TGTGCCAGCAGGATTACAGGGGGGACTGGCTACACCTTC. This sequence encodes CASRITGGTGYTF.

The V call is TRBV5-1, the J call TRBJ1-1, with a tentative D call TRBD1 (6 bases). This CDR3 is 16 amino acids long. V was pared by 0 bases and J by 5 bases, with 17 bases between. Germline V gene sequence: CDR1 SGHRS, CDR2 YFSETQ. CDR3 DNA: TGCGCCAGCAGCTTGGTACAGGGTTCCCCGAAAACTGAAGCTTTCTTT. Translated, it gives CASSLVQGSPKTEAFF.

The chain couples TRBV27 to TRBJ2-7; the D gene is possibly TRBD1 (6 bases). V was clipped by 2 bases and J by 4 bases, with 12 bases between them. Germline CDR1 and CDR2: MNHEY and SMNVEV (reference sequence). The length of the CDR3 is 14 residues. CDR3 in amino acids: CASSLSVRGYEQYF. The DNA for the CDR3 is TGTGCCAGCAGTTTAAGCGTCAGGGGTTACGAGCAGTACTTC.

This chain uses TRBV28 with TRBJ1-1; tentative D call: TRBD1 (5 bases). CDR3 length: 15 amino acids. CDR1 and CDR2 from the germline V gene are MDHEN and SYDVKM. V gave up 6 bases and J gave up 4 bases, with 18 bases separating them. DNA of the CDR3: TGTGCCAGCAGAGCCATCACCAGGGTCGCCACTGAAGCTTTCTTT. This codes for CASRAITRVATEAFF.

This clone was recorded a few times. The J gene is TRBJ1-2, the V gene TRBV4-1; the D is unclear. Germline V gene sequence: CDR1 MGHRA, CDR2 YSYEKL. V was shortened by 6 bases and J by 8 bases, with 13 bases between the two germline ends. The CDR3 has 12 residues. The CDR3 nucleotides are TGCGCCAGCAGATTACCGCCCAAGGGCTACACCTTC. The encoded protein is CASRLPPKGYTF.

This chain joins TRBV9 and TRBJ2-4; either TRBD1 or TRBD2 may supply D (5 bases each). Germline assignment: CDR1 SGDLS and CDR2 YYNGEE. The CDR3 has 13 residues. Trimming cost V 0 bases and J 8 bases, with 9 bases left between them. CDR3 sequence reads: CASSVDGGYIQYF. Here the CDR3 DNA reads TGTGCCAGCAGCGTAGATGGGGGTTACATTCAGTACTTC.

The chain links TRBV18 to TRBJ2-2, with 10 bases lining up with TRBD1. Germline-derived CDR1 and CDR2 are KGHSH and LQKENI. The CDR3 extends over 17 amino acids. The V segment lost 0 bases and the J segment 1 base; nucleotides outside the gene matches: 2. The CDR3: CASSPPGTGVNTGELFF. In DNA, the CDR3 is TGTGCCAGCTCACCACCGGGGACAGGGGTGAACACCGGGGAGCTGTTTTTT. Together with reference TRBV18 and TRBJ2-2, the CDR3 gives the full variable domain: NAGVMQNPRHLVRRRGQEARLRCSPMKGHSHVYWYRQLPEEGLKFMVYLQKENIIDESGMPKERFSAEFPKEGPSILRIQQVVRGDSAAYFCASSPPGTGVNTGELFFGEGSRLTVL.